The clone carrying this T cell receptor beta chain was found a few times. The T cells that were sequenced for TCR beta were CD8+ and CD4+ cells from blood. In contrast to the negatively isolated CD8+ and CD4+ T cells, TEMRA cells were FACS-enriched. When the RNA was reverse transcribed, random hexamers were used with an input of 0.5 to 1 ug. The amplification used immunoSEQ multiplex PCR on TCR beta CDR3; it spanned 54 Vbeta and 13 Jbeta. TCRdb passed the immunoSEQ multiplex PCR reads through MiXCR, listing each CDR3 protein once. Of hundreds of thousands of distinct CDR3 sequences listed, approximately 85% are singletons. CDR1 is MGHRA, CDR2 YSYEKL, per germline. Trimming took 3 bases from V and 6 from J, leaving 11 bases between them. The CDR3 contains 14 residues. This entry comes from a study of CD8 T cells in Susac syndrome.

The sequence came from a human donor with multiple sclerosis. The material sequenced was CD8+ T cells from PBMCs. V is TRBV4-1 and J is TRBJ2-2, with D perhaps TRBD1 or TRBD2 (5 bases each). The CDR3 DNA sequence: TGCGCCAGCAGCCACCTAGGGGACGCCGGGGAGCTGTTTTTT. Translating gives CASSHLGDAGELFF.